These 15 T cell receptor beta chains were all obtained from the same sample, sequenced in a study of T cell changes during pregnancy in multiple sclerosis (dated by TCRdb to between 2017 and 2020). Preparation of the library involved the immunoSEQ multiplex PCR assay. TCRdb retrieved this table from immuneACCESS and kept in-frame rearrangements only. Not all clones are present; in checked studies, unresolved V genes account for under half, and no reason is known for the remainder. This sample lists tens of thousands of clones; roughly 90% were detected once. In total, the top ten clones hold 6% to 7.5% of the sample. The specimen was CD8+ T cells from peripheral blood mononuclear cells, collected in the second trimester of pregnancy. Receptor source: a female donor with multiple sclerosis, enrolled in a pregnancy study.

This CDR3 is CASSLIGSSYEQYF. The DNA of the CDR3 is TGTGCCAGCAGTCTGATCGGGAGCTCCTACGAGCAGTACTTC. This chain connects TRBV27 to TRBJ2-7; perhaps TRBD2 as D (6 bases). Per the germline V gene, CDR1 is MNHEY and CDR2 is SMNVEV (reference sequence). The V end was cut by 5 bases, the J end by 0 bases, with 11 bases between. This CDR3 comprises 14 residues.

CDR3 loop: CASSIENREYEQYF. The CDR3 DNA follows: TGTGCCAGCAGCATCGAGAACCGGGAATACGAGCAGTACTTC. The rearrangement uses TRBV7-9 and TRBJ2-7, with D possibly matching TRBD2 (5 bases). CDR1 and CDR2 (germline): SEHNR, FQNEAQ (reference sequence). Trimming removed 5 bases from V and 4 bases from J, with 15 bases in between. This CDR3 has 14 residues.

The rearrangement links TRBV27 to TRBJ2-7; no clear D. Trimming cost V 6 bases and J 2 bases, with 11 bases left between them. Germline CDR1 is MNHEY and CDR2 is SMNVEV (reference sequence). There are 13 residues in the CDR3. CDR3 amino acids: CASSAGGTYEQYF. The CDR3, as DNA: TGTGCCAGCAGCGCCGGCGGCACCTACGAGCAGTACTTC.

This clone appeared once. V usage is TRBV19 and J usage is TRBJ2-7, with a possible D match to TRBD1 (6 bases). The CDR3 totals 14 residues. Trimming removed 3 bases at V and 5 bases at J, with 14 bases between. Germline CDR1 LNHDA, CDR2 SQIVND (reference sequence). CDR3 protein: CASSITQGNHEQYF. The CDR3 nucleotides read TGTGCCAGTAGTATTACGCAGGGGAACCACGAGCAGTACTTC.

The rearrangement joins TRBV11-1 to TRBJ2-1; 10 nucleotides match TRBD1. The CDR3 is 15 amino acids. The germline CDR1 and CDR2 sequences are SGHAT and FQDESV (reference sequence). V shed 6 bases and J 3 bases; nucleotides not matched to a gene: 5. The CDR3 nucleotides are TGTGCCAGCAGACATGGACAGGGGGGCTACAATGAGCAGTTCTTC. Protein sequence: CASRHGQGGYNEQFF.

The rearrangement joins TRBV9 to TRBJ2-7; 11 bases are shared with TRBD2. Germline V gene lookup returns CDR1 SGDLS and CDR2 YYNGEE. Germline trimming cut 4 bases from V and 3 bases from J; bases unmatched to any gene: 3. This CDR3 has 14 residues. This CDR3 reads CASSPGTSGYEQYF. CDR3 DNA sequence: TGTGCCAGCAGCCCCGGGACTAGCGGCTACGAGCAGTACTTC.

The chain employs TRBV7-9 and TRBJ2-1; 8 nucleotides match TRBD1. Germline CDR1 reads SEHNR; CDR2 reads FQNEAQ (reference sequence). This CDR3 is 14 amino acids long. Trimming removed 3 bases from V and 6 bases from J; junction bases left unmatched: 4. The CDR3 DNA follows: TGTGCCAGCAGCTTCCCAGGACAGGGCAATGAGCAGTTCTTC. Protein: CASSFPGQGNEQFF. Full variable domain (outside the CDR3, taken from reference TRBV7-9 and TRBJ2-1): DTGVSQNPRHKITKRGQNVTFRCDPISEHNRLYWYRQTLGQGPEFLTYFQNEAQLEKSRLLSDRFSAERPKGSFSTLEIQRTEQGDSAMYLCASSFPGQGNEQFFGPGTRLTVL.

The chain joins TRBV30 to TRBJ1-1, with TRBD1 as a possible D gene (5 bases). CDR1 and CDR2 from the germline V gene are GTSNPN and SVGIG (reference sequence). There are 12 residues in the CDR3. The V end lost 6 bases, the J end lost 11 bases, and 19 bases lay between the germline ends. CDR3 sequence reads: CACRPRPGGAFF. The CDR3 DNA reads TGTGCCTGTCGCCCGAGGCCGGGGGGGGCTTTCTTT.

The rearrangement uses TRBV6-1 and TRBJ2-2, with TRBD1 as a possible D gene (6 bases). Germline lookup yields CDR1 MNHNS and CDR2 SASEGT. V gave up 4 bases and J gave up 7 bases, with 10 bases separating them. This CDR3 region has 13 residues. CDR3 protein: CASSVRGDGELFF. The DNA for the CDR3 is TGTGCCAGCAGTGTCAGGGGCGACGGGGAGCTGTTTTTT.

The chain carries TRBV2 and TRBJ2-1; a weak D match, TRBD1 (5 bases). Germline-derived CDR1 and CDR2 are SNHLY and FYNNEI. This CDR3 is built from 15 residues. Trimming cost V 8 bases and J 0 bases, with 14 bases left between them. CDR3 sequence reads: CASWRTTSSYNEQFF. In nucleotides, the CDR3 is TGTGCCAGCTGGCGGACAACCAGCTCCTACAATGAGCAGTTCTTC.

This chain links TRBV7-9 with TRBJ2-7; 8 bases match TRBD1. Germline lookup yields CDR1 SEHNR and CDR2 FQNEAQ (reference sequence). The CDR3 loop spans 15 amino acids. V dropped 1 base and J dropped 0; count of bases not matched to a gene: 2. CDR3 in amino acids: CASSLGDRRSYEQYF. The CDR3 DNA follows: TGTGCCAGCAGCTTAGGGGACAGGCGCTCCTACGAGCAGTACTTC. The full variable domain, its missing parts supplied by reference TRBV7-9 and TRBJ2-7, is DTGVSQNPRHKITKRGQNVTFRCDPISEHNRLYWYRQTLGQGPEFLTYFQNEAQLEKSRLLSDRFSAERPKGSFSTLEIQRTEQGDSAMYLCASSLGDRRSYEQYFGPGTRLTVT.

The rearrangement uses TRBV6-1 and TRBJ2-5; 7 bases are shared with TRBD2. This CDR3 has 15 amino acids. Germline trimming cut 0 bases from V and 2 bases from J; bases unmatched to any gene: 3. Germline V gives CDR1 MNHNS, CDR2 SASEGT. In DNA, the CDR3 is TGTGCCAGCAGTGAAGCAGCGGGAATGCAAGAGACCCAGTACTTC. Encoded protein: CASSEAAGMQETQYF.

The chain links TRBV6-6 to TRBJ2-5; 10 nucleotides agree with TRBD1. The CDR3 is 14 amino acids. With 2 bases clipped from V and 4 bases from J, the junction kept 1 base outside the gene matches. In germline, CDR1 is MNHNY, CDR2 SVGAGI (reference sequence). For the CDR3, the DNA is TGTGCCAGCAGTTACGGACAGGGGGGAGAGACCCAGTACTTC. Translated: CASSYGQGGETQYF.

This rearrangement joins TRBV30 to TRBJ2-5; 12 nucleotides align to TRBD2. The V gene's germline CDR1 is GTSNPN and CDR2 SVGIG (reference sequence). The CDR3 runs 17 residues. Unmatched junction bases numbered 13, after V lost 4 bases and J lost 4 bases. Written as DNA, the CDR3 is TGTGCCTGGAAGACTCTAGCGGGAGGGAATCGGTTAGAGACCCAGTACTTC. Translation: CAWKTLAGGNRLETQYF.

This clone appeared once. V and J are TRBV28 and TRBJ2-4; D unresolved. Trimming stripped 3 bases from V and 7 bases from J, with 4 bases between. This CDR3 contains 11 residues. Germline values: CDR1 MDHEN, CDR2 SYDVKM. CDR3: CASSFQNIQYF. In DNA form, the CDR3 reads TGTGCCAGCAGTTTTCAGAACATTCAGTACTTC.